This is a list of T cell receptor beta chains from one sample in a study of CD8+CD57+ T cells in acquired aplastic anemia. TCRdb reprocessed the reads via MiXCR and lists one record per CDR3 protein. Of roughly 250,000 distinct CDR3 sequences in the sample, approximately 45% are singletons; the top ten hold less than 9%. The sequenced sample consisted of sorted CD4+, CD8+, or CD8+CD57+ T cells (not recorded which) from PBMCs. These receptors all stem from a human donor with aplastic anemia. CDR3s leave out the opening cysteine and the closing phenylalanine or tryptophan.

j_call	v_call	cdr3_aa
TRBJ2-1	TRBV4-1	ASSLGLAGVYEQF
TRBJ2-7	TRBV18	ASSPPDGYEQY
TRBJ2-2	TRBV7-9	ASSLEGGAREPSSNTGELF
TRBJ2-5	TRBV25-1	ASSTHSGVETQY
TRBJ1-2	TRBV10-3	ASSYVGKNHT
TRBJ2-7	TRBV6-1	ASTKTSGYEQY
TRBJ2-2	TRBV7-3	ASSRQTSGELF
TRBJ2-7	TRBV20-1	SASIGRGAPYYEQY
TRBJ1-1	TRBV5-1	ASSWDRSEGLAEAF
TRBJ2-7	TRBV5-1	ASSQGLEPREQY
TRBJ2-7	TRBV6-5	ASEGTGSSYEQY
TRBJ1-2	TRBV6-2/TRBV6-3	ASSYSYRGPNYGYT
TRBJ1-1	TRBV29-1	SVEGEGSDTEAF
TRBJ2-1	TRBV10-3	ASSVSGSLAGGPGSYNEQF
TRBJ2-7	TRBV19	AWRPGTDRAEQY
TRBJ2-7	TRBV7-3	ASSAPPGGWYYEQY
TRBJ2-5	TRBV5-5	ASSLFGSSLETQY
TRBJ2-7	TRBV3-1	ASSPGLGSYEQY
TRBJ2-7	TRBV19	ASSTLYRESYEQY
TRBJ1-2	TRBV10-3	AISDQIGTGPQYT
TRBJ1-2	TRBV5-4	ASSLNFRGQGGYT
TRBJ1-2	TRBV7-9	ASRRIQDRLYGYT
TRBJ1-6	TRBV7-8	ASSPRTGNNSPLH
TRBJ2-3	TRBV7-3	ASSLAGGVDTQY
TRBJ2-5	TRBV2	ATSRAYETQY
TRBJ1-4	TRBV25-1	ASSDPRGQGTTSATNEKLF
TRBJ1-2	TRBV7-8	ASSSTAYGYT
TRBJ2-6	TRBV6-5	ASSPGTGANVPT
TRBJ2-5	TRBV7-8	ASSSIGGETQY
TRBJ2-3	TRBV20-1	SGRLAYSFGTDTQY
TRBJ1-4	TRBV20-1	SARVAGLDYNEKLF
TRBJ2-5	TRBV20-1	SARGETQY
TRBJ2-7	TRBV7-7	ASSRDRGYEQY
TRBJ2-7	TRBV20-1	SALQGREQY
TRBJ1-1	TRBV20-1	SARDMVGEIEAF
TRBJ2-1	TRBV15	ATSSISGGSYNEQF
TRBJ2-3	TRBV20-1	SASFVAGDADTQY
TRBJ1-1	TRBV6-5	ASRRQEGEAEAF
TRBJ2-7	TRBV5-6	ASSLPGEQY
TRBJ2-1	TRBV6-4	ASSDSGHEQF
TRBJ1-2	TRBV10-3	AITSGTGASGYT
TRBJ2-7	TRBV27	ASSFTETYEQY
TRBJ1-2	TRBV28	ASSFPRTLTTNFYGYT
TRBJ2-7	TRBV10-1	ASSDPGQGSEQY
TRBJ1-5	TRBV2	ASSEIWGLSQPQH
TRBJ2-1	TRBV29-1	SLETGYNEQF
TRBJ2-1	TRBV20-1	SARATGTSERRQF
TRBJ2-7	TRBV20-1	SASPDPYEQY
TRBJ1-2	TRBV20-1	SAEYGQDDNYGYT
TRBJ2-3	TRBV6-5	ASSYNADTSTDTQY
TRBJ2-1	TRBV29-1	SVEGSIAGGLYNEQF
TRBJ1-1	TRBV10-3	AISEKVLNTEAF
TRBJ1-4	TRBV6-1	ASSLQTGRGEKLF
TRBJ1-1	TRBV25-1	ASSSRQGRNTEAF